The present entry profiles one TCR beta chain with its context. Using immunoSEQ multiplex PCR, the repertoire was profiled, and TCRdb retains in-frame clones only, with some absent. Among 70,000 to 80,000 clones listed, about 93% were seen once. The V and J ends lost 7 bases and 9 bases, in that order; junction bases with no gene match: 11. The CDR3 sequence is 14 residues long. Germline V gene lookup returns CDR1 SNHLY and CDR2 FYNNEI. The sample originates from a study of OX40 agonist ivuxolimab in advanced cancers. For the study at large: Ivuxolimab is a fully human IgG2 antibody that activates OX40 (CD134).

The sample in question was CD4+ or CD8+ T cells sorted from blood, obtained in a trial of the OX40 agonist ivuxolimab. V and J are TRBV2 and TRBJ2-1; 8 bases are a match to TRBD2. The sequence derives from an adult with an advanced solid tumor such as melanoma, head and neck, liver or kidney cancer. CDR3 coding DNA: TGTGCCAGCACCTCCGGGACTAGTTATCCTGAGCAGTTCTTC. Its translation is CASTSGTSYPEQFF.